This TCR beta chain is drawn from a study of T cell responses to AZD1222 COVID-19 vaccine. Using immunoSEQ multiplex PCR, the repertoire was profiled, and TCRdb retains in-frame clones only, with some absent. The sample includes approximately 150,000 clones, approximately 89% of them seen just once. As regards this clone: Its cognate antigen is unknown.

Study-wide results and limits: In a largely white British group with more females than males, clonal diversity was possibly underestimated. Two AZD1222 administrations were followed by greater Spike-specific TCR breadth and depth. Sampling that yielded the repertoires occurred only after the peak T cell response.

The source was peripheral blood, collected 28 days after the second AZD1222 dose. This TCR derives from an adult who received the AZD1222 COVID-19 vaccine.

CDR3 amino acids: CASSKTDRVVYEQYF. The CDR3 nucleotides are TGTGCCAGTAGCAAAACCGACAGGGTGGTCTACGAGCAGTACTTC. The chain carries TRBV19 and TRBJ2-7, with 7 nucleotides matching TRBD1. This CDR3 contains 15 residues. V was clipped by 6 bases and J by 3 bases; unmatched bases: 11. Germline CDR1 LNHDA, CDR2 SQIVND (reference sequence).